This T cell receptor (beta chain) stems from a study of cytomegalovirus exposure and HLA in healthy donors. Overall study findings and caveats: As a later analysis revealed, most CMV-associated TCR beta chains appeared HLA-restricted.

PCR employed 60 Vbeta and 13 Jbeta primers. Data came from immunoSEQ multiplex PCR; TCRdb stores just in-frame clones and leaves some out. This sample has under 200,000 clones, with about 78% found just once. Comment on this clone: The antigen is undetermined.

The clonotype originates from a man in his forties in good health and CMV-seronegative. The sequenced sample consisted of PBMCs.

This CDR3 is CASSFDRNTEAFF. As DNA, the CDR3 is TGTGCCAGCAGTTTCGACAGGAACACTGAAGCTTTCTTT. This chain uses TRBV6-4 with TRBJ1-1, with D possibly TRBD1 on 5 matching bases. Trimming took off 5 bases at V and 1 base at J, with 8 bases between the two ends. The CDR3 sequence is 13 residues long. Germline loops: CDR1 MRHNA, CDR2 SNTAGT.